This TCR beta chain derives from a study of T cells in tuberculosis. The wider study: Sequenced TCRs come from CD1B-GMM tetramer-binding T cells.

TCRdb's copy holds only in-frame clones and misses some; the assay was immunoSEQ multiplex PCR. The table has roughly 61,000 clones, 88% seen once; the top ten hold 20% to 25%. This CDR3 has 15 residues. Trimming pared 6 bases from V and 5 bases from J, leaving 19 bases between. Germline lookup yields CDR1 LNHDA and CDR2 SQIVND (reference sequence). Sorting used thawed, overnight-rested PBMC stained with anti-CD3, a viability dye and GMM-loaded CD1B tetramer. CD1B tetramers were loaded with Rhodococcus equi-derived C32 glucose monomycolate. Points from the study as a whole: Some low-affinity tetramer-binding T cells may be absent from this sample.

The sequence was obtained from an adult woman with latent tuberculosis. This sequence joins TRBV19 and TRBJ1-1; D ambiguous. Input material: CD1b-GMM tetramer-negative cells sorted from PBMCs. The CDR3 protein is CASSGNGWPKTEAFF. In nucleotides, the CDR3 is TGTGCCAGTAGCGGCAACGGGTGGCCCAAAACTGAAGCTTTCTTT.